This T cell receptor (beta chain) was sequenced in a study of blood T cell repertoires in COVID-19. This CDR3 is built from 14 residues. In germline, CDR1 is MNHEY, CDR2 SVGAGI. V was pared by 6 bases and J by 9 bases, with 11 bases of the junction left unmatched. Original handling: Estimated nucleated cell counts came from reference gene primer amplification. Clones were read by immunoSEQ multiplex PCR, and TCRdb kept only the in-frame ones, dropping some. V, J and clone size reflect that table, while D and trimming were determined from the DNA. The sample has tens of thousands of clones; around 82% are singletons.

Material for sequencing was peripheral blood. The receptor was derived from a human donor in a cohort sampled during active COVID-19. The gene calls are TRBV6-5 and TRBJ2-7; 10 bases agree with TRBD2. DNA for the CDR3: TGTGCCAGCAGGGGGGGGGCTAGCGGGAGTGTGCAGTACTTC. Translating gives CASRGGASGSVQYF.